The 9 T cell receptor beta chains in this list originate from one sample, sequenced in a study of OX40 agonist ivuxolimab in advanced cancers. Clones were sequenced by immunoSEQ multiplex PCR, and TCRdb holds only the in-frame ones, with some missing. The profile shows roughly 76,000 clones, around four fifths of them singletons. Sequencing was performed on CD4+ or CD8+ T cells sorted from blood, taken in a trial of the OX40 agonist ivuxolimab. Receptor source: an adult with an advanced solid tumor such as melanoma, head and neck, liver or kidney cancer.

This sequence joins TRBV19 and TRBJ1-5; D possibly corresponds to TRBD1 (6 bases). The V gene's germline CDR1 is LNHDA and CDR2 SQIVND (reference sequence). The V end lost 5 bases, the J end lost 7 bases, and 12 bases lay between the germline ends. The CDR3 has 13 amino acids. The CDR3 nucleotides are TGTGCCAGTAGTGTTACCGACAGGCAGCCCCAGCATTTT. It specifies CASSVTDRQPQHF.

The gene calls are TRBV4-2 and TRBJ1-5, with 8 positions matching TRBD1. There are 15 residues in the CDR3. J lost 5 bases, V lost 2 bases, and 5 bases had no gene match. Looked up from germline, CDR1 is LGHNA and CDR2 is YNFKEQ. CDR3 residues: CASSQMTGVDQPQHF. The CDR3 DNA sequence: TGTGCCAGCAGCCAAATGACAGGGGTTGATCAGCCCCAGCATTTT.

The chain is built from TRBV29-1 and TRBJ2-6; D not certain. CDR3 length equals 12 residues. The germline CDR1 and CDR2 sequences are SQVTM and ANQGSEA. V lost 7 bases, J lost 4 bases, and 8 bases lay in between. CDR3 protein: CSAEGGANVLTF. The CDR3 region has the DNA TGCAGCGCCGAAGGAGGGGCCAACGTCCTGACTTTC.

V gene TRBV18 combines with J gene TRBJ2-7; TRBD2 aligns across 11 bases. The CDR3 sequence is 18 residues long. The trim removed 3 bases at V and 0 bases at J, leaving 10 bases unmatched. In germline, CDR1 is KGHSH, CDR2 LQKENI. CDR3 region: CASSPRGLAGGSSYEQYF. The DNA of the CDR3 is TGTGCCAGCTCACCGCGTGGGCTAGCGGGGGGCAGCTCCTACGAGCAGTACTTC.

This clone came up once. The chain couples TRBV27 to TRBJ2-3; a weak D match, TRBD1 (6 bases). Per germline, CDR1 MNHEY and CDR2 SMNVEV (reference sequence). This CDR3 is 15 amino acids long. The ends were cut back, 6 bases at V and 0 bases at J, with 13 bases in the middle. For the CDR3, the DNA is TGTGCCAGCAGCCGGACAGCTACTAGCACAGATACGCAGTATTTT. Encoded protein: CASSRTATSTDTQYF.

J is TRBJ2-3 and V is TRBV5-1, with 8 bases lining up with TRBD2. V gave up 5 bases and J gave up 4 bases; unmatched junction bases: 3. The CDR3 sequence is 13 residues long. CDR1 is SGHRS and CDR2 is YFSETQ in the germline V gene. CDR3 residues: CASRSGGADTQYF. CDR3 bases: TGCGCCAGCAGGTCGGGGGGGGCAGATACGCAGTATTTT. Supplemented by reference TRBV5-1 and TRBJ2-3, the full variable domain reads KAGVTQTPRYLIKTRGQQVTLSCSPISGHRSVSWYQQTPGQGLQFLFEYFSETQRNKGNFPGRFSGRQFSNSRSEMNVSTLELGDSALYLCASRSGGADTQYFGPGTRLTVL.

The chain is built from TRBV4-2 and TRBJ1-1; 9 bases line up with TRBD1. Germline V gene sequence: CDR1 LGHNA, CDR2 YNFKEQ. The CDR3 is made up of 16 amino acids. Trimming cost V 0 bases and J 3 bases; bases outside gene matches: 5. This CDR3 is CASSQELGQGYTEAFF. CDR3 sequence (DNA): TGTGCCAGCAGCCAAGAGCTGGGACAGGGCTACACTGAAGCTTTCTTT.

This clone came up once. The chain is built from TRBV7-9 and TRBJ2-2; D remains ambiguous. Looked up from germline, CDR1 is SEHNR and CDR2 is FQNEAQ (reference sequence). The CDR3 runs 15 residues. Trimming removed 4 bases at V and 1 base at J, with 10 bases between. The CDR3 DNA follows: TGTGCCAGCAGCTCCCGTGGAGAGAACACCGGGGAGCTGTTTTTT. Protein product: CASSSRGENTGELFF.

The chain employs TRBV4-3 and TRBJ1-4; 7 nucleotides agree with TRBD1. This CDR3 region has 15 residues. With 0 bases clipped from V and 7 bases from J, the junction kept 5 bases outside the gene matches. Germline assignment: CDR1 LGHNA and CDR2 YSLEER. CDR3 DNA sequence: TGCGCCAGCAGCCAAGATGCCAGGGGGGCTGAAAAACTGTTTTTT. Translated, it gives CASSQDARGAEKLFF.